This T cell receptor (beta chain) was sequenced for a study of T-cell memory formation after mild COVID-19. Overall study results and limits: Of the contracting clones, CD4+ ones lay mainly in CM and EM, and CD8+ ones in EMRA. Contracting clones, day 15 to 85, had balanced CD4/CD8, and later expanders favored CD4+. Within pre-infection memory, some responding clones were found, suggesting cross-reactive memory joined.

A 5'RACE reaction primed in the constant segment made cDNA libraries of TCR alpha and TCR beta, and these carried sample barcodes and UMIs. TCRdb re-called the 5' RACE reads through MiXCR, storing one row per CDR3 protein. The sample lists approximately 400,000 distinct CDR3 sequences, 24% occurring once. The sample holds a few counts of this clonotype. Its specificity is unknown. The germline V gene encodes CDR1 LGHDT and CDR2 YNNKEL (reference sequence). Trimming removed 3 bases from V and 0 bases from J, with 5 bases in between. The CDR3 is 14 amino acids. Source material: PBMCs or a T cell subset sorted from them (not recorded which). The chain couples TRBV3-1 to TRBJ2-2, with D hard to call. This TCR came from an adult woman who had mild COVID-19 (a few samples of this study predate the infection). Cell type and time point are not known. CDR3 sequence: CASSHRANTGELFF. The CDR3 nucleotides are TGTGCCAGCAGCCATAGGGCGAACACCGGGGAGCTGTTTTTT.